The 12 T cell receptor beta chains listed next were all sequenced from one sample in a study of cytotoxic CD8 clonotypes in ibrutinib-treated CLL. TCRdb keeps only in-frame clones here, not all; method: immunoSEQ multiplex PCR. Of 120,000 to 150,000 clones in the sample, approximately 90% were seen once. The specimen was PBMCs, collected after 12 months of ibrutinib treatment. The receptors were gathered from a human donor with chronic lymphocytic leukemia.

This chain uses TRBV7-9 with TRBJ2-3, with TRBD2 identical over 12 bases. This CDR3 region has 16 residues. Trimming took 5 bases from V and 2 from J; bases not matched to a gene: 5. The V gene's germline CDR1 is SEHNR and CDR2 FQNEAQ (reference sequence). CDR3 in amino acids: CASSATSGSTTDTQYF. DNA of the CDR3: TGTGCCAGCAGCGCGACTAGCGGGAGTACCACAGATACGCAGTATTTT.

The J gene is TRBJ2-7, the V gene TRBV6-5; weak D call: TRBD1 (5 bases). Germline-derived CDR1 and CDR2 are MNHEY and SVGAGI. Trimming left V 8 bases short and J 6 bases short, with 11 bases between. This CDR3 spans 11 amino acids. In nucleotides, the CDR3 is TGTGCCAGCTCTTCTGACAGCGAGCAGTACTTC. It yields the protein CASSSDSEQYF.

This chain joins TRBV5-1 and TRBJ2-5, with 10 bases fitting TRBD2. The length of the CDR3 is 18 residues. With V trimmed by 0 bases and J by 1 base, 9 bases remained unmatched. CDR1 is SGHRS, CDR2 YFSETQ, per germline. This CDR3 reads CASSLARPSGRGQETQYF. CDR3 DNA: TGCGCCAGCAGCTTGGCACGACCTAGCGGGAGAGGCCAAGAGACCCAGTACTTC.

This chain joins TRBV6-5 and TRBJ2-7, with 10 bases aligning to TRBD2. The CDR3 sequence is 15 residues long. After removal of 9 bases from V and 5 bases from J, the junction contained 13 bases not matched to a gene. CDR1 is MNHEY, CDR2 SVGAGI, per germline. The CDR3 region has the DNA TGTGCCAGTCGCCCCGGGACTAGCGTTTACAACGAGCAGTACTTC. The encoded protein is CASRPGTSVYNEQYF.

The CDR3 region has the DNA TGTGCCAGCAGTCCCGTGGGGCCATCCTCCTACGAGCAGTACTTC. Amino acid sequence: CASSPVGPSSYEQYF. The chain recombines TRBV28 with TRBJ2-7, with D possibly matching TRBD1 (5 bases). Germline loops: CDR1 MDHEN, CDR2 SYDVKM. Trimming cost V 5 bases and J 0 bases, with 14 bases left between them. The CDR3 is made up of 15 amino acids.

The chain couples TRBV11-2 to TRBJ2-5; D is unclear. Germline CDR1 and CDR2: SGHAT and FQNNGV. The CDR3 sequence is 14 residues long. V dropped 1 base and J dropped 3 bases, with 9 bases sitting between them. The CDR3, as DNA: TGTGCCAGCAGCTTAGGTGCAAAGAAAGAGACCCAGTACTTC. Translating gives CASSLGAKKETQYF.

The chain is built from TRBV28 and TRBJ2-7; 9 nucleotides line up with TRBD2. The germline CDR1 and CDR2 sequences are MDHEN and SYDVKM. V lost 9 bases, J lost 11 bases, and 20 bases stayed unmatched. This CDR3 comprises 15 residues. The CDR3 DNA is TGTGCCAGATGCATGTCGTTAGCGGGAGTTAAGGGAGAGTACTTC. Its translation is CARCMSLAGVKGEYF.

This chain links TRBV7-9 with TRBJ1-5, with 9 nucleotides matching TRBD1. The CDR3 is 14 amino acids. Looked up from germline, CDR1 is SEHNR and CDR2 is FQNEAQ (reference sequence). V lost 5 bases, J lost 6 bases, and 5 bases stayed unmatched. CDR3 region: CASSPTGGFQPQHF. The CDR3 coding sequence is TGTGCCAGCAGCCCTACAGGGGGCTTTCAGCCCCAGCATTTT.

This chain links TRBV29-1 with TRBJ1-4; 9 nucleotides align to TRBD1. The length of the CDR3 is 13 residues. From germline, CDR1 is SQVTM and CDR2 ANQGSEA. Trimming at V came to 4 bases and at J to 7 bases, leaving 4 bases not matched to a gene. The CDR3 DNA reads TGCAGCGTTGCGGGACAGGGAGGTGAAAAACTGTTTTTT. This codes for CSVAGQGGEKLFF.

This clone showed up just once. This chain joins TRBV7-9 and TRBJ2-7, with 11 bases identical to TRBD2. Trimming cost V 2 bases and J 7 bases; bases outside gene matches: 16. The CDR3 runs to 18 residues. From germline, CDR1 is SEHNR and CDR2 FQNEAQ (reference sequence). CDR3 DNA sequence: TGTGCCAGCAGCTTATGGACAGGACTAGCGGGTCGGATGGGAGAGCAGTACTTC. Protein product: CASSLWTGLAGRMGEQYF.

The rearrangement links TRBV9 to TRBJ1-3; 8 positions agree with TRBD1. Losses at the gene ends were 8 bases for V and 0 bases for J; bases not matched to a gene: 1. The germline gives CDR1 SGDLS, CDR2 YYNGEE. The CDR3 covers 13 residues. CDR3 nucleotides: TGTGCCAGTGGACAGGGCTCTGGAAACACCATATATTTT. Translation: CASGQGSGNTIYF.

The chain employs TRBV27 and TRBJ2-4, with 7 bases lining up with TRBD1. The length of the CDR3 is 14 residues. The V and J ends lost 5 bases and 8 bases, in that order; junction bases with no gene match: 9. Germline CDR1 MNHEY, CDR2 SMNVEV (reference sequence). For the CDR3, the DNA is TGTGCCAGCAGTCTATACAGGGGAGAGGACATTCAGTACTTC. It codes for CASSLYRGEDIQYF.